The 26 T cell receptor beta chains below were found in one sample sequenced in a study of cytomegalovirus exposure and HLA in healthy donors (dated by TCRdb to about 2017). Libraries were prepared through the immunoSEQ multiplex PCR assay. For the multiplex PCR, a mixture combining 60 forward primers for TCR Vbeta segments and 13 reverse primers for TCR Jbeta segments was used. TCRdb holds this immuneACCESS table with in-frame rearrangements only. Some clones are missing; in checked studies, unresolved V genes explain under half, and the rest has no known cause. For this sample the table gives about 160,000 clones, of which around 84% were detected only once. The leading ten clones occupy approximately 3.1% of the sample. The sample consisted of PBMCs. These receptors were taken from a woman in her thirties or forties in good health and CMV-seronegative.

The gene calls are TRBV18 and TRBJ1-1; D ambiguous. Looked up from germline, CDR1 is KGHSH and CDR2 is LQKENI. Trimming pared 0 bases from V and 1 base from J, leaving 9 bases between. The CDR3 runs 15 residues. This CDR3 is CASSPPTGKNTEAFF. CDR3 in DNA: TGTGCCAGCTCACCACCGACGGGAAAGAACACTGAAGCTTTCTTT. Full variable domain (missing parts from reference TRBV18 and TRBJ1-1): NAGVMQNPRHLVRRRGQEARLRCSPMKGHSHVYWYRQLPEEGLKFMVYLQKENIIDESGMPKERFSAEFPKEGPSILRIQQVVRGDSAAYFCASSPPTGKNTEAFFGQGTRLTVV.

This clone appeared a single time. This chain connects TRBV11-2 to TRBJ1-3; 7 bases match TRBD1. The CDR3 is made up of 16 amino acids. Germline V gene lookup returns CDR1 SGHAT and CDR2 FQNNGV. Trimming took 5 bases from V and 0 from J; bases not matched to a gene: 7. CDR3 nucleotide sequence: TGTGCCAGCAGCGGAGAAGGGGGCCTCTCTGGAAACACCATATATTTT. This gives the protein CASSGEGGLSGNTIYF.

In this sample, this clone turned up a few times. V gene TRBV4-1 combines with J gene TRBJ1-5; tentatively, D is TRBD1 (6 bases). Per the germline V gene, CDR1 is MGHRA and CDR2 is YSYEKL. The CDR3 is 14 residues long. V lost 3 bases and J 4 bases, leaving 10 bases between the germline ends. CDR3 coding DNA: TGCGCCAGCAGCCAGAAAGACAGGAATCAGCCCCAGCATTTT. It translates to CASSQKDRNQPQHF.

In nucleotides, the CDR3 is TGTGTCAGAAGCCCCCCGGGGAACAGCGACAATCAGCCCCAGCATTTT. As protein: CVRSPPGNSDNQPQHF. This chain links TRBV7-5 with TRBJ1-5. TRBV7-5 is described as a pseudogene. The CDR3 has 16 amino acids.

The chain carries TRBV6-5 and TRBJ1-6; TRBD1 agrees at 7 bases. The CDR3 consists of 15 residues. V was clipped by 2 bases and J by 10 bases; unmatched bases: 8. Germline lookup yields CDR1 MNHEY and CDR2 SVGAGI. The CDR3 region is CASSYRRQGRSPLHF. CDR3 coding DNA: TGTGCCAGCAGTTACCGTCGACAGGGTCGGTCACCCCTCCACTTT.

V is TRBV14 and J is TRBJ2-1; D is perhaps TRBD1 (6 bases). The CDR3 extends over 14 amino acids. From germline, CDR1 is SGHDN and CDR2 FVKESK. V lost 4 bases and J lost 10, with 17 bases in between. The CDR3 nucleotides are TGTGCCAGCAGCCGGAGTGCAGGGGTTTACGAGCAGTTCTTC. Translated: CASSRSAGVYEQFF.

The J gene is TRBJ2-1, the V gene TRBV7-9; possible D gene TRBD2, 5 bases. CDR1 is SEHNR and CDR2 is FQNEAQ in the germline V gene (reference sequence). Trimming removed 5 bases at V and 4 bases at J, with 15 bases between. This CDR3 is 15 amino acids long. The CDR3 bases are TGTGCCAGCAGCCGCCTAGGGAGTGGGTACAATGAGCAGTTCTTC. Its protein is CASSRLGSGYNEQFF.

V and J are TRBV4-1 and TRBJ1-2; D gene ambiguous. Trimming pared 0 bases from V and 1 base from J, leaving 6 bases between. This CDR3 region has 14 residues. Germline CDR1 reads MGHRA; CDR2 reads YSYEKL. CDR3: CASSQEQVNYGYTF. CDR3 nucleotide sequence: TGCGCCAGCAGCCAAGAGCAGGTTAACTATGGCTACACCTTC.

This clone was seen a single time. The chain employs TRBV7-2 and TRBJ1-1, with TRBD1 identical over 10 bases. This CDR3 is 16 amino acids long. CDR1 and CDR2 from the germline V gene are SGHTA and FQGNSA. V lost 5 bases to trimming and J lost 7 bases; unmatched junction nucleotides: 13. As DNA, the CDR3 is TGTGCCAGCAGCGTAGGGACAGGGGTCAAGGGGGATGAAGCTTTCTTT. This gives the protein CASSVGTGVKGDEAFF.

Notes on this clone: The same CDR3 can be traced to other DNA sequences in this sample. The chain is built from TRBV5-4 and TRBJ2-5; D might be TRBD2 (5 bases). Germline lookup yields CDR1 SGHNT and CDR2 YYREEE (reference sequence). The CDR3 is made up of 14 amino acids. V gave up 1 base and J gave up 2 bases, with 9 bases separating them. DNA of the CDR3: TGTGCCAGCAGCTTGTCGGGGAGTCAAGAGACCCAGTACTTC. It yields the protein CASSLSGSQETQYF.

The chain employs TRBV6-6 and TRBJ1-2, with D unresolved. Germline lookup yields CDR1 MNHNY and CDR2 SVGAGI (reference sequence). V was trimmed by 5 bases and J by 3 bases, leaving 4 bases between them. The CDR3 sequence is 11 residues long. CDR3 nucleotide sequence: TGTGCCAGCAGTCGCGACTATGGCTACACCTTC. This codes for CASSRDYGYTF.

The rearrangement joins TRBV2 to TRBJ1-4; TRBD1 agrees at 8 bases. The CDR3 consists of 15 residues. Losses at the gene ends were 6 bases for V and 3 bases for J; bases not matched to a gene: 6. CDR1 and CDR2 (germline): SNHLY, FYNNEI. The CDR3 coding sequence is TGTGCCAGCAGAGATCAGGGGGCTGCTAATGAAAAACTGTTTTTT. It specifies CASRDQGAANEKLFF. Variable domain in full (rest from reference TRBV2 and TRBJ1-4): EPEVTQTPSHQVTQMGQEVILRCVPISNHLYFYWYRQILGQKVEFLVSFYNNEISEKSEIFDDQFSVERPDGSNFTLKIRSTKLEDSAMYFCASRDQGAANEKLFFGSGTQLSVL.

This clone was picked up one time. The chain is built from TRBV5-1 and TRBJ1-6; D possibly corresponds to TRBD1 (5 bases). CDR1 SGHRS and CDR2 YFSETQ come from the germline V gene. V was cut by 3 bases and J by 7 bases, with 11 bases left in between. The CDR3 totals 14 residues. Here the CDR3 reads CASSSGTTNSPLHF. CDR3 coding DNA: TGCGCCAGCAGCTCTGGGACTACCAATTCACCCCTCCACTTT.

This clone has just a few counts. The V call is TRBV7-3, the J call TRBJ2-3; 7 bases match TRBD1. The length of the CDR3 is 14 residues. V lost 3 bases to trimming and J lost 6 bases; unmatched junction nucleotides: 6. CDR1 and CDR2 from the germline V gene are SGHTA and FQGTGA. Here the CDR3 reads CASSFAGGDDTQYF. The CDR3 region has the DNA TGTGCCAGCAGCTTCGCAGGGGGTGATGATACGCAGTATTTT.

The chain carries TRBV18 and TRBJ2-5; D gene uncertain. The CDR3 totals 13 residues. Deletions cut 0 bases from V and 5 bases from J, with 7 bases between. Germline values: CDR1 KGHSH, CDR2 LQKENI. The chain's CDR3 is CASSPPGVETQYF. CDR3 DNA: TGTGCCAGCTCACCACCGGGCGTGGAGACCCAGTACTTC.

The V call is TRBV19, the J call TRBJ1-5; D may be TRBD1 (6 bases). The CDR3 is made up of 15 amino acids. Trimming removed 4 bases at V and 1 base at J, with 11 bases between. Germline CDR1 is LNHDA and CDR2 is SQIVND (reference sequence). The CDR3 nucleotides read TGTGCCAGTAGTACGTACAGGGAAAGCAATCAGCCCCAGCATTTT. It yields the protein CASSTYRESNQPQHF.

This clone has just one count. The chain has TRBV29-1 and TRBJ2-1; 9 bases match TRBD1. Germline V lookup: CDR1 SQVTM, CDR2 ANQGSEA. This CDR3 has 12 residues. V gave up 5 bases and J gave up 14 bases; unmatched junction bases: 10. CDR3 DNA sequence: TGCAGCGTTCTCCGGGACAGGGTTTTGGAGTTCTTC. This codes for CSVLRDRVLEFF.

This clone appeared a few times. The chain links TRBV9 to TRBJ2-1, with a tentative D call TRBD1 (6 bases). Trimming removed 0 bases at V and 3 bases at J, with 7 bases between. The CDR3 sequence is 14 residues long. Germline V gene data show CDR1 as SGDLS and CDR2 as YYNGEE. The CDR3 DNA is TGTGCCAGCAGCGTAGGGACAGACTACAATGAGCAGTTCTTC. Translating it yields CASSVGTDYNEQFF.

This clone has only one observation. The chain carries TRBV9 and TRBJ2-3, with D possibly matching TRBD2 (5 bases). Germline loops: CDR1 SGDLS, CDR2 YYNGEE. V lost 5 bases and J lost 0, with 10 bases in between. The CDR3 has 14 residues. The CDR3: CASRKRASTDTQYF. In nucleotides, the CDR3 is TGTGCCAGCAGAAAGAGGGCTAGCACAGATACGCAGTATTTT. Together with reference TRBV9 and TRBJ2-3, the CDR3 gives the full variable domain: DSGVTQTPKHLITATGQRVTLRCSPRSGDLSVYWYQQSLDQGLQFLIQYYNGEERAKGNILERFSAQQFPDLHSELNLSSLELGDSALYFCASRKRASTDTQYFGPGTRLTVL.

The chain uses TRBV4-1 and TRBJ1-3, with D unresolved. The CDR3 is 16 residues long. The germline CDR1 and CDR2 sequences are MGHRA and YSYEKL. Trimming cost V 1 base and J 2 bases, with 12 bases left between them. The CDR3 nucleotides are TGCGCCAGCAGCCAAGGTCGGGGTTTGACTGGAAACACCATATATTTT. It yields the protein CASSQGRGLTGNTIYF.

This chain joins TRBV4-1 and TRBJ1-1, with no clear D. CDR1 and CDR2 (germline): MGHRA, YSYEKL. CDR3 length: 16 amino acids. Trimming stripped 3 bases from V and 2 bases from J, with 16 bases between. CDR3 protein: CASSHTITATNTEAFF. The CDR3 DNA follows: TGCGCCAGCAGCCATACCATTACAGCTACAAACACTGAAGCTTTCTTT.

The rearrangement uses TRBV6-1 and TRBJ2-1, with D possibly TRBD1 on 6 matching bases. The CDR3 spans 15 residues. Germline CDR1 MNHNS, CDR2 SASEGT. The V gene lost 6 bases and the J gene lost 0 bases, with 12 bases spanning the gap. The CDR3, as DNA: TGTGCCAGCAGACAGGGCCTAAGCTCCTACAATGAGCAGTTCTTC. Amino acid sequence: CASRQGLSSYNEQFF.

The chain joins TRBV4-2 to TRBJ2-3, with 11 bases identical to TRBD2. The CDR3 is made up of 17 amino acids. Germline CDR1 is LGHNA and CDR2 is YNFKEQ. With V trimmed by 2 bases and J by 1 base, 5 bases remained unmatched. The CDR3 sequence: CASSQLAGGYGTDTQYF. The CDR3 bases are TGTGCCAGCAGCCAACTAGCGGGGGGTTATGGCACAGATACGCAGTATTTT.

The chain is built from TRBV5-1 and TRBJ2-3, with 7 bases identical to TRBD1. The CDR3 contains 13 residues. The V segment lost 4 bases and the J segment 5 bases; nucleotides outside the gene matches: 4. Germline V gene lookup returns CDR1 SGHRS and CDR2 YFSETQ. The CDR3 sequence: CASSTDRVDTQYF. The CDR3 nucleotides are TGCGCCAGCAGCACCGACAGGGTAGATACGCAGTATTTT.

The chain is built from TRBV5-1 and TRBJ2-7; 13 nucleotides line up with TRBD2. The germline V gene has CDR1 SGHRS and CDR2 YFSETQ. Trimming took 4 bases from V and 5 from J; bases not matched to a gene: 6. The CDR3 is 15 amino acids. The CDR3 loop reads CASSPRTSGGDEQYF. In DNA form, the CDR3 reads TGCGCCAGCAGCCCTCGGACTAGCGGGGGTGACGAGCAGTACTTC. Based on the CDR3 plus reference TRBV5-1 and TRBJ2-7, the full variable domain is KAGVTQTPRYLIKTRGQQVTLSCSPISGHRSVSWYQQTPGQGLQFLFEYFSETQRNKGNFPGRFSGRQFSNSRSEMNVSTLELGDSALYLCASSPRTSGGDEQYFGPGTRLTVT.

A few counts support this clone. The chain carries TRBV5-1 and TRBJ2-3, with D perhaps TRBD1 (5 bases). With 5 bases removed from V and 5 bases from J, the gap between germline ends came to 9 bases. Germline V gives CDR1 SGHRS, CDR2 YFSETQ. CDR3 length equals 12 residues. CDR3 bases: TGCGCCAGCAGGTCCCAGGGAGATACGCAGTATTTT. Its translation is CASRSQGDTQYF.